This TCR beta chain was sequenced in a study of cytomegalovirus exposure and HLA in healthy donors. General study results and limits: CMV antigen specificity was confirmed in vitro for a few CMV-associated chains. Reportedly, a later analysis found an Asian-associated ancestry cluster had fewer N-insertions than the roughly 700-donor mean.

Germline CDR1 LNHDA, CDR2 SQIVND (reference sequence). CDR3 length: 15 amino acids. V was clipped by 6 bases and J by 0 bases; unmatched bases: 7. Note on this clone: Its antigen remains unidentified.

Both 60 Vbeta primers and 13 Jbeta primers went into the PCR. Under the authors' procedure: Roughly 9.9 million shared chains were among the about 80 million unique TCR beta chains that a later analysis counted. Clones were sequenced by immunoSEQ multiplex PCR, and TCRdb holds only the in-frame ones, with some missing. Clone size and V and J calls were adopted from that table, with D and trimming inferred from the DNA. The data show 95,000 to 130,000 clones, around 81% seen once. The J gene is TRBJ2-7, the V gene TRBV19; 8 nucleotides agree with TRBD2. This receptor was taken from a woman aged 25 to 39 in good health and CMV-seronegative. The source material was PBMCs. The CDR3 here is CASRFIAGTSYEQYF. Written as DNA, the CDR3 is TGTGCCAGTAGGTTCATAGCGGGAACCTCCTACGAGCAGTACTTC.